Below, one T cell receptor beta chain is given with its context. Its specificity is unknown. This sample was taken from a study of T cell responses to AZD1222 COVID-19 vaccine. Findings and limits, study-wide: Every sample of the repertoires postdated the peak T cell response. Within unmutated variant regions lay the reported targets of nearly half of spike-specific TCRs. White British donors predominated, females outnumbered males, and clonal diversity was possibly underestimated.

This CDR3 is built from 14 residues. V was shortened by 3 bases and J by 0 bases, with 3 bases between the two germline ends. Per germline, CDR1 MNHEY and CDR2 SMNVEV (reference sequence). Assay: immunoSEQ multiplex PCR; the TCRdb copy retains only in-frame clones and omits some. The repertoire holds over 120,000 clones, nearly 95% seen once, with about 3.8% in the top ten. Sequenced here: peripheral blood, sampled 28 days after the second AZD1222 dose. This sequence joins TRBV27 and TRBJ2-6; D not resolved. The receptor was derived from an adult who received the AZD1222 COVID-19 vaccine. CDR3 DNA sequence: TGTGCCAGCAGTTTGACCTCTGGGGCCAACGTCCTGACTTTC. This gives the protein CASSLTSGANVLTF. The whole variable domain, remainder taken from reference TRBV27 and TRBJ2-6, is EAQVTQNPRYLITVTGKKLTVTCSQNMNHEYMSWYRQDPGLGLRQIYYSMNVEVTDKGDVPEGYKVSRKEKRNFPLILESPSPNQTSLYFCASSLTSGANVLTFGAGSRLTVL.